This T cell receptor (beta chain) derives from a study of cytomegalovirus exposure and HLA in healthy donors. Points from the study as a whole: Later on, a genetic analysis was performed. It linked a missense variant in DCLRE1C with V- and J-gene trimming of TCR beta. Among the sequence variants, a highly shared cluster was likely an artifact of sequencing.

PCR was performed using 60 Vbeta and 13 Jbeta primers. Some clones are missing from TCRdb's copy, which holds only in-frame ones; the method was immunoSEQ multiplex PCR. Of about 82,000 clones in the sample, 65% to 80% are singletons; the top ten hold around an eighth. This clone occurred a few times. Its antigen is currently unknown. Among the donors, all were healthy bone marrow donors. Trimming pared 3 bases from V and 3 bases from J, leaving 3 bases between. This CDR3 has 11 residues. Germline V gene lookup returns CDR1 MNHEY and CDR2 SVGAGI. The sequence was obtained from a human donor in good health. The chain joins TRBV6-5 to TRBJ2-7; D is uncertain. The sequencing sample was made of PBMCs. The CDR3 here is CASSYRYEQYF. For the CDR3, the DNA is TGTGCCAGCAGTTATCGCTACGAGCAGTACTTC.